The T cell receptor beta chain described here comes from a study of spatial heterogeneity in lung cancer. Study background: Sequence detection consistently recorded a greater number of beta-chain than alpha-chain sequences.

As to time point: sample taken at primary tumor resection. From tumor, nontumor lung or frozen PBMC, whole RNA was taken unsorted for sequencing. This clonotype was counted many times. Its specificity is not known. Study results and limitations: One measure, the expanded intratumoral alpha and beta TCR count, tracked tumor mutation counts.

In the library, each TCR cDNA molecule bore its own unique molecular identifier. TCRdb ran MiXCR on the 5' RACE reads and lists one entry per CDR3 protein. The sample has fewer than 15,000 distinct CDR3 sequences, under 4% seen once. With 2 bases removed from V and 1 base from J, the gap between germline ends came to 12 bases. Germline CDR1 is MDHEN and CDR2 is SYDVKM. This CDR3 is built from 16 residues. The sample in question was lung tumor tissue, obtained at surgery. The genes are TRBV28 and TRBJ1-5; D might be TRBD1 (6 bases). This TCR was recovered from a male donor with early-stage non-small cell lung cancer. This CDR3 is CASSLQGFRSNQPQHF. The CDR3 nucleotides are TGTGCCAGCAGTTTACAGGGGTTTCGAAGCAATCAGCCCCAGCATTTT.